Shown below are 22 T cell receptor beta chains from a single sample sequenced in a study of blood T cell repertoires in COVID-19. The assay was immunoSEQ multiplex PCR, and TCRdb's table has in-frame clones only and misses some. The data hold roughly 300,000 clones, with approximately 84% observed a single time. The sample comprised PBMCs or T cells enriched from blood (not recorded which). The receptors originated from a man aged 30-40 years who had recovered from COVID-19.

This chain links TRBV11-3 with TRBJ2-3, with unresolved D. The germline CDR1 and CDR2 sequences are SGHNT and YENEEA. V dropped 5 bases and J dropped 2 bases, with 5 bases sitting between them. The length of the CDR3 is 12 residues. The CDR3 DNA is TGTGCCAGCAGCCTTATCACAGATACGCAGTATTTT. Its protein is CASSLITDTQYF.

V usage is TRBV7-9 and J usage is TRBJ1-6; 10 nucleotides match TRBD1. This CDR3 region has 15 residues. V lost 4 bases to trimming and J lost 9 bases; unmatched junction nucleotides: 6. From germline, CDR1 is SEHNR and CDR2 FQNEAQ (reference sequence). CDR3: CASSYYGQGGSPLHF. The CDR3 DNA follows: TGTGCCAGCAGCTATTACGGACAGGGGGGTTCACCCCTCCACTTT.

The rearrangement uses TRBV25-1 and TRBJ2-7; D possibly corresponds to TRBD1 (5 bases). The ends were cut back, 4 bases at V and 2 bases at J, with 9 bases in the middle. Per germline, CDR1 MGHDK and CDR2 SYGVNS. There are 13 residues in the CDR3. CDR3 in DNA: TGTGCCAGCAGTGGGGCAGGGACCTACGAGCAGTACTTC. This gives the protein CASSGAGTYEQYF.

This clone was counted a single time. The chain links TRBV4-1 to TRBJ2-1; D is unresolved. With 1 base removed from V and 4 bases from J, the gap between germline ends came to 11 bases. Per the germline V gene, CDR1 is MGHRA and CDR2 is YSYEKL. This CDR3 comprises 15 residues. The CDR3 loop is CASSQGRIDYNEQFF. CDR3 nucleotides: TGCGCCAGCAGCCAAGGGCGGATTGATTACAATGAGCAGTTCTTC.

The chain couples TRBV6-5 to TRBJ2-7; tentatively, D is TRBD2 (6 bases). There are 12 residues in the CDR3. Looked up from germline, CDR1 is MNHEY and CDR2 is SVGAGI. V gave up 8 bases and J gave up 3 bases, with 11 bases separating them. The chain's CDR3 is CASSSDLYEQYF. In DNA form, the CDR3 reads TGTGCCAGCTCTAGCGACCTCTACGAGCAGTACTTC.

The rearrangement links TRBV16 to TRBJ1-2; 9 bases are a match to TRBD1. Germline assignment: CDR1 KGHSY and CDR2 FQNENV. This CDR3 spans 14 amino acids. The J segment lost 5 bases and the V segment lost 1 base, leaving 2 bases of the junction unmatched. The CDR3, as DNA: TGTGCCAGCAGCCAATGGGGACAGGGATATGGCTACACCTTC. Its translation: CASSQWGQGYGYTF.

This clone was observed a handful of times. The chain has TRBV30 and TRBJ2-7, with D maybe TRBD2 (5 bases). In germline, CDR1 is GTSNPN, CDR2 SVGIG (reference sequence). This CDR3 has 13 residues. Trimming cost V 1 base and J 2 bases, with 9 bases left between them. The CDR3 region has the DNA TGTGCCTGGAGTGGAGCGGAGCCCTACGAGCAGTACTTC. It translates to CAWSGAEPYEQYF.

This chain joins TRBV12-3 or TRBV12-4 and TRBJ1-5, with 8 bases identical to TRBD1. The CDR3 length is 13 residues. The V segment lost 7 bases and the J segment 7 bases; nucleotides outside the gene matches: 6. The CDR3 bases are TGTGCCAGCACCCGGACAGGGCCCCAGCCCCAGCATTTT. This gives the protein CASTRTGPQPQHF.

The CDR3 sequence is CASSSNMGLAGVTGELFF. CDR3 nucleotide sequence: TGTGCCAGCAGCTCGAATATGGGACTAGCGGGAGTGACCGGGGAGCTGTTTTTT. V is TRBV7-6 and J is TRBJ2-2, with 14 bases identical to TRBD2. This CDR3 is built from 18 residues. The V gene's germline CDR1 is SGHVS and CDR2 FNYEAQ. With V trimmed by 4 bases and J by 5 bases, 9 bases remained unmatched.

CDR3 sequence reads: CASSLLGAGGSTEAFF. The CDR3 DNA reads TGCGCCAGCAGCTTGCTCGGGGCGGGGGGGAGCACTGAAGCTTTCTTT. The chain employs TRBV5-1 and TRBJ1-1; a possible D gene is TRBD1 (5 bases). Germline V gene sequence: CDR1 SGHRS, CDR2 YFSETQ. This CDR3 has 16 amino acids. V lost 1 base to trimming and J lost 4 bases, with 17 bases between them.

The rearrangement uses TRBV28 and TRBJ1-2; D perhaps matches TRBD1 (5 bases). CDR1 is MDHEN and CDR2 is SYDVKM in the germline V gene. Trimming left V 5 bases short and J 4 bases short, with 11 bases between. The CDR3 has 13 residues. CDR3 loop: CASSLGAFYGYTF. The CDR3, as DNA: TGTGCCAGCAGTCTTGGGGCATTCTATGGCTACACCTTC.

The chain carries TRBV5-5 and TRBJ2-7; 8 bases agree with TRBD2. J lost 0 bases, V lost 0 bases, and 5 bases had no gene match. From germline, CDR1 is SGHKS and CDR2 YYEKEE (reference sequence). This CDR3 region has 16 residues. CDR3 DNA sequence: TGTGCCAGCAGCTTGGGGCCAGCGGGGGCCTCCTACGAGCAGTACTTC. Its protein product is CASSLGPAGASYEQYF.

V gene TRBV5-8 combines with J gene TRBJ1-2, with D perhaps matching TRBD1 (5 bases). CDR1 and CDR2 from the germline V gene are SGHTS and YDEGEE. The CDR3 has 14 residues. V lost 1 base, J lost 6 bases, and 13 bases lay in between. CDR3 region: CASSLLGQGDGYTF. The CDR3 nucleotides read TGTGCCAGCAGCTTGCTTGGGCAGGGTGATGGCTACACCTTC.

V is TRBV12-5 and J is TRBJ2-1, with TRBD2 as a possible D gene (6 bases). CDR1 is LGHNT, CDR2 FRNRAP, per germline. The CDR3 spans 20 residues. V shed 0 bases and J shed 0 bases, with 21 bases lying between them. CDR3 amino acids: CASGLVSFQGGASSYNEQFF. DNA of the CDR3: TGTGCTAGTGGTTTGGTGTCTTTTCAGGGCGGGGCGAGCTCCTACAATGAGCAGTTCTTC.

The chain combines TRBV4-1 with TRBJ1-3, with 7 bases lining up with TRBD1. The CDR3 extends over 15 amino acids. V lost 2 bases and J lost 0; bases outside the gene matches: 1. The germline V gene has CDR1 MGHRA and CDR2 YSYEKL. The CDR3 loop is CASSQSGGSGNTIYF. Here the CDR3 DNA reads TGCGCCAGCAGCCAATCAGGGGGCTCTGGAAACACCATATATTTT.

This clone was counted a single time. The rearrangement links TRBV24-1 to TRBJ1-5; 11 nucleotides align to TRBD1. The CDR3 extends over 15 amino acids. From germline, CDR1 is KGHDR and CDR2 SFDVKD. Unmatched junction bases numbered 6, after V lost 3 bases and J lost 9 bases. This CDR3 is CATSDRTGGNLPQHF. In nucleotides, the CDR3 is TGTGCCACCAGTGATCGGACAGGGGGCAACTTGCCCCAGCATTTT.

This clone has only one observation. This rearrangement joins TRBV18 to TRBJ2-3; TRBD2 agrees at 9 bases. CDR3 length equals 15 residues. The trim removed 1 base at V and 3 bases at J, leaving 2 bases unmatched. Germline V CDR1 and CDR2: KGHSH, LQKENI. CDR3 loop: CASSPQLAGTDTQYF. CDR3 DNA sequence: TGTGCCAGCTCACCACAACTAGCGGGTACAGATACGCAGTATTTT.

The CDR3 DNA sequence: TGCAGCGTTAATCGAGCGGGAGGAGGCACCGGGGAGCTGTTTTTT. It translates to CSVNRAGGGTGELFF. The genes are TRBV29-1 and TRBJ2-2; 9 bases line up with TRBD2. Germline V CDR1 and CDR2: SQVTM, ANQGSEA. The trim removed 5 bases at V and 4 bases at J, leaving 8 bases unmatched. CDR3 length equals 15 residues.

This chain connects TRBV19 to TRBJ2-7; TRBD1 aligns across 9 bases. This CDR3 spans 15 amino acids. With 6 bases clipped from V and 3 bases from J, the junction kept 9 bases outside the gene matches. Germline V gene sequence: CDR1 LNHDA, CDR2 SQIVND (reference sequence). In DNA, the CDR3 is TGTGCCAGTAGCCCCCACAGGGGGCGGCTCTACGAGCAGTACTTC. Translation: CASSPHRGRLYEQYF.

The gene calls are TRBV5-1 and TRBJ1-1, with TRBD1 as a possible D gene (6 bases). The CDR3 is made up of 17 amino acids. CDR1 is SGHRS and CDR2 is YFSETQ in the germline V gene. With 2 bases removed from V and 3 bases from J, the gap between germline ends came to 20 bases. The CDR3 bases are TGCGCCAGCAGCTTAGGAGCAGGGGCCCGCTCGGACACTGAAGCTTTCTTT. Protein: CASSLGAGARSDTEAFF. Supplemented by reference TRBV5-1 and TRBJ1-1, the full variable domain reads KAGVTQTPRYLIKTRGQQVTLSCSPISGHRSVSWYQQTPGQGLQFLFEYFSETQRNKGNFPGRFSGRQFSNSRSEMNVSTLELGDSALYLCASSLGAGARSDTEAFFGQGTRLTVV.

This clone was picked up one time. The chain employs TRBV28 and TRBJ1-2; D remains unclear. CDR1 is MDHEN, CDR2 SYDVKM, per germline. Deletions cut 1 base from V and 6 bases from J, with 18 bases between. This CDR3 contains 16 residues. CDR3 in amino acids: CASSLYRIELFHGYTF. As DNA, the CDR3 is TGTGCCAGCAGTTTATACCGCATAGAGCTTTTCCATGGCTACACCTTC.

The chain combines TRBV21-1 with TRBJ2-7; the D call TRBD1 from the table was never checked on the DNA. TRBV21-1 is a listed pseudogene. This CDR3 spans 14 amino acids. The CDR3 coding sequence is TGTGCCAGCAGCCCCCGAGATGAGGGGGAAGAATCGTACTTC. This sequence encodes CASSPRDEGEESYF.